This is a list of T cell receptor beta chains from one sample in a study of shared clonotypes between healthy human individuals. Method: immunoSEQ multiplex PCR; TCRdb's copy keeps in-frame clones and lacks some. Of approximately 2,200,000 clones listed, about 93% were seen once; the top ten hold around 1.7%. Specimen: naive CD8+ T cells from PBMCs. Receptor source: a man between 18 and 29 years old in good health. Some clones in this sample may be carry-over from other donors' samples. CDR3s leave out the opening cysteine and the closing phenylalanine or tryptophan. The order of the fields is V gene, J gene, CDR3 protein.

>TRBV28|TRBJ2-7
ASRPRDSSYEQY
>TRBV2|TRBJ2-7
ASSQSSQGTGNEQY
>TRBV23-1|TRBJ1-5
ASSQFSSRSQPQH
>TRBV9|TRBJ2-1
ASSVVGSSNEQF
>TRBV5-1|TRBJ1-1
ASSLETGGNTEAF
>TRBV29-1|TRBJ2-7
SVTHRRAGEQY
>TRBV9|TRBJ2-7
ASSVGGTHYEQY
>TRBV4-3|TRBJ2-3
ASSQGVADTQY
>TRBV7-9|TRBJ1-1
ASSLAGPNTEAF
>TRBV2|TRBJ2-1
ASSADEQF
>TRBV18|TRBJ2-1
ASSFEWGYNEQF
>TRBV14|TRBJ1-1
ASSHGAAQLNTEAF
>TRBV10-2|TRBJ2-1
ASSDSGMGGNEQF
>TRBV7-9|TRBJ2-7
ASSSTGTADYEQY
>TRBV6-5|TRBJ1-5
ASSLGPGANQPQH
>TRBV9|TRBJ2-1
ASSSAGLAANEQF
>TRBV2|TRBJ1-4
ASRDLAGQKTTNEKLF
>TRBV7-9|TRBJ2-7
ASSLVGRAYEQY
>TRBV9|TRBJ2-7
ASSVKIQGGEQY
>TRBV27|TRBJ2-7
ASSPGPTYEQY
>TRBV5-6|TRBJ2-7
ASSHPDRGVHEQY
>TRBV27|TRBJ2-7
ASSPGLNYEQY
>TRBV28|TRBJ2-7
ASSPPDSIDEQY
>TRBV5-1|TRBJ2-7
ASSFYPSGRAGVVSYEQY
>TRBV29-1|TRBJ2-3
SVVLTGGGLHDTQY